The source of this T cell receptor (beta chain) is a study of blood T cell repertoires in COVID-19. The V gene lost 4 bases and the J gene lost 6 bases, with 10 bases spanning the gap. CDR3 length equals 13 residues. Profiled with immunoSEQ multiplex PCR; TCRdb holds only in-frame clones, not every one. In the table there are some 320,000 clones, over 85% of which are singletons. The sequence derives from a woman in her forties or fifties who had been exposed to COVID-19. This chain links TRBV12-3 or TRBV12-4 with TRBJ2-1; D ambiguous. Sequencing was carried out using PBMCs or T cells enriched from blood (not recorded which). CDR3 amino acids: CASSSRMPNEQFF. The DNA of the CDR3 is TGTGCCAGCAGTTCTAGGATGCCCAATGAGCAGTTCTTC.